The clone carrying this T cell receptor (beta chain) was counted a few times. Building the TCR beta libraries relied on iRepertoire HTBI primers, and CDR3 regions underwent Arm-PCR. TCRdb itself ran the multiplex PCR reads through MiXCR, one entry per CDR3 protein. The table shows 400,000 to 550,000 distinct CDR3 sequences, with roughly 15% occurring only once. Documented time point: newly diagnosed GD, antithyroid drugs for less than 3 months. RNA extracted from PBMCs served as the sequencing template. American Thyroid Association guidelines were used to diagnose Graves' disease. These data originate in a study of regulatory T cells in long-lasting Graves disease. This CDR3 comprises 16 residues. J was trimmed by 5 bases and V by 6 bases; bases with no gene match: 10. Germline V lookup: CDR1 MNHNS, CDR2 SASEGT. These data were likewise used in another study, on T cells in Graves' hyperthyroidism and ophthalmopathy.

The source of this sequence is a woman under 30 with Graves disease. Sequences were derived from peripheral blood mononuclear cells (PBMCs), sampled at new diagnosis, from a patient treated with antithyroid drugs. The chain uses TRBV6-1 and TRBJ2-2; TRBD1 matches at 9 bases. CDR3 protein: CASRVPGTGRTGELFF. CDR3 DNA: TGTGCCAGCAGGGTCCCCGGGACAGGGCGAACCGGGGAGCTGTTTTTT.